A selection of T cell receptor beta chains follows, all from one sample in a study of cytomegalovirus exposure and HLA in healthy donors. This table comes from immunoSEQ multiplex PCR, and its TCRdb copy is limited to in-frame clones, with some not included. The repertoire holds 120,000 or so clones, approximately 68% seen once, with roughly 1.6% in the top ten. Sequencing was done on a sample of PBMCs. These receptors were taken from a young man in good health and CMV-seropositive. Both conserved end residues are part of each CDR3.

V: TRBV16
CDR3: CASSQEGISGNTIYF

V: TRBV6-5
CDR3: CAGSYSRGGTEAFF

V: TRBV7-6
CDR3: CASSLYSSGGYNEQFF

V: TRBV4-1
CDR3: CASSQDQGETQYF

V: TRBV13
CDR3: CASTPRPRQGPNTGELFF

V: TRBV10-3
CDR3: CAISRVDRLNNEQYF

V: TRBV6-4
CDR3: CASSRQVFAGELFF

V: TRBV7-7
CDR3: CASSPAGARETQYF

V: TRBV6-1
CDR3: CASSEEGPDTGELFF

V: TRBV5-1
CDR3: CASSPRPPEATTNEKLFF

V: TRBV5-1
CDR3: CASSRDRANTEAFF

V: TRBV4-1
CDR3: CASSQDMGHGGLVYGYTF

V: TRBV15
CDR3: CATSRPAGTGKAEAFF

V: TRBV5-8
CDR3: CASSWDRGLYSDYGYTF

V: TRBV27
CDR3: CASSLISGWNNEQFF

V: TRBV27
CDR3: CASSLSWTGGGYTF

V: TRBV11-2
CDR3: CASSSPGLAVYNEQFF

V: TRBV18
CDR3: CASSGGPTEAFF

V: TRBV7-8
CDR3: CASSLARRSEAFF

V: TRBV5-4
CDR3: CASSPQKTSGRGYTDTQYF

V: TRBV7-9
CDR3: CASSFLTGTSGYNEQFF

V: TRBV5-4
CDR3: CASSLWERHTIYF

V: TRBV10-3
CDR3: CAISSPGKETQYF

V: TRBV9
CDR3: CASSVGTGGPYEQYF

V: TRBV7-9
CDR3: CASSLAVSGTYEQYF

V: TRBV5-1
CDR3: CASSIRQDSYEQYF

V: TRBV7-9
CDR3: CASSLLGTENYEQYF

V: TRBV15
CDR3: CATSRHIQHRDEKLFF

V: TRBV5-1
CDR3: CASSLLGTANTGELFF

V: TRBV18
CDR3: CASSPPGNGGNIQYF

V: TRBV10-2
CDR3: CASARSIGGGELFF

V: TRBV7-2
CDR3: CAFFKQKAAYEQYF

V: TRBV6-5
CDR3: CASRLANNYEQYF

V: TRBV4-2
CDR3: CASSQGTSGSTGELFF

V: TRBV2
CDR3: CASREGASRTGEQFF

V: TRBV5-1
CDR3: CANSWGLGSTDTQYF

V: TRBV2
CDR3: CASSGASGSYEQYF

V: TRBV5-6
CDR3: CASSEGLAYEQYF

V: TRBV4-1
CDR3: CASSQIGLADLSGANVLTF

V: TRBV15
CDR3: CATSRDRREGETQYF

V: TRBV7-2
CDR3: CASSRQGWETQYF

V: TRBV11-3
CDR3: CASSRGRNTEAFF